Presented here are 2 T cell receptor beta chains from one specimen sequenced in a study of blood T cells in healthy people across ages. Next came a second PCR, run for about 6 to 11 cycles, which used a sample-barcoded 5' primer along with a J-beta primer mix. TCRdb re-derived calls from the 5' RACE reads in MiXCR, one entry per CDR3 protein. The sample contains about 640,000 distinct CDR3 sequences, approximately 30% of which appear only once. The specimen was blood. These receptors all come from a woman of 80 years or more in good health.

This clonotype was seen only a few times. A much larger clone differs by one base, so this may be a read error. The J gene is TRBJ2-6, the V gene TRBV7-8; a weak D match, TRBD1 (5 bases). The CDR3 runs 15 residues. Germline lookup yields CDR1 SGHVS and CDR2 FQNEAQ. The CDR3 is CASSWILTGANVRTF. The CDR3 DNA reads as TGTGCCAGCAGCTGGATCCTGACTGGGGCCAACGTCCGGACTTTC.

The rearrangement links TRBV6-2 or TRBV6-3 to TRBJ1-5; 7 nucleotides agree with TRBD1. V was clipped by 6 bases and J by 2 bases; unmatched bases: 7. The germline gives CDR1 MNHEY, CDR2 SVGEGT. The length of the CDR3 is 15 residues. The CDR3 here is CASRRLTGGNQPQHF. The CDR3 DNA is TGTGCCAGCAGACGCCTTACAGGGGGCAATCAGCCCCAGCATTTT.